Listed here are 9 T cell receptor beta chains from one sample, sequenced in a study of blood T cells in healthy people across ages. Then a second PCR, running about 6 to 12 cycles, was carried out with a sample-barcoded 5' primer and a J-beta primer mix. TCRdb called the 5' RACE reads again in MiXCR, with one record for every CDR3 protein. The repertoire holds hundreds of thousands of distinct CDR3 sequences, with more than 25% as singletons. Sequenced input: blood. The receptors shown here come from a woman at least 80 years old in good health.

This clonotype has at least ten counts. The chain couples TRBV5-1 to TRBJ1-2; TRBD1 agrees at 9 bases. Looked up from germline, CDR1 is SGHRS and CDR2 is YFSETQ. This CDR3 region has 22 residues. With V trimmed by 6 bases and J by 1 base, 28 bases remained unmatched. CDR3 DNA sequence: TGCGCCAGCACCGACCTAACCGGGACAGGGAGCCCAAACAGCCAACATAACTATGGCTACACCTTC. This sequence encodes CASTDLTGTGSPNSQHNYGYTF.

The chain has TRBV20-1 and TRBJ2-1; 7 bases are a match to TRBD1. Germline values: CDR1 DFQATT, CDR2 SNEGSKA (reference sequence). The CDR3 consists of 12 residues. The V gene end was trimmed by 4 bases and the J gene end by 7 bases; junction bases not matched to a gene: 4. CDR3 DNA: TGCAGTGCTAACAAACAGGGGAATGAGCAGTTCTTC. Residues: CSANKQGNEQFF.

The chain has TRBV6-5 and TRBJ2-2, with 7 bases fitting TRBD2. The CDR3 totals 13 residues. CDR1 and CDR2 (germline): MNHEY, SVGAGI. After removal of 9 bases from V and 1 base from J, the junction contained 2 bases not matched to a gene. CDR3 nucleotides: TGTGCCAGTCAGCGGGAGAACACCGGGGAGCTGTTTTTT. Translated: CASQRENTGELFF.

This clonotype was seen at least ten times. The V call is TRBV7-2, the J call TRBJ2-5; D uncertain. There are 14 residues in the CDR3. V was shortened by 7 bases and J by 2 bases, with 14 bases between the two germline ends. Germline values: CDR1 SGHTA, CDR2 FQGNSA. The CDR3 sequence is CASTRSGSQETQYF. CDR3 sequence (DNA): TGTGCCAGCACCCGATCCGGGTCGCAAGAGACCCAGTACTTC.

Written as DNA, the CDR3 is TGTGCCAGCAGCGGCGGACTAGCGGGGAGGAATGAGCAGTTCTTC. Translating gives CASSGGLAGRNEQFF. V is TRBV5-6 and J is TRBJ2-1; 12 nucleotides align to TRBD2. Trimming took 4 bases from V and 7 from J; bases not matched to a gene: 6. Germline CDR1 is SGHDT and CDR2 is YYEEEE. This CDR3 has 15 amino acids.

This clonotype was counted many times. This chain uses TRBV6-2 or TRBV6-3 with TRBJ2-1, with D uncertain. In germline, CDR1 is MNHEY, CDR2 SVGEGT. V lost 0 bases, J lost 6 bases, and 9 bases lay in between. CDR3 length equals 14 residues. The CDR3 here is CASSYSRLINEQFF. The CDR3 region has the DNA TGTGCCAGCAGTTACTCTCGCCTTATCAATGAGCAGTTCTTC.

CDR3 protein: CAGRQANTEAFF. CDR3 DNA: TGTGCCGGCCGACAAGCGAACACTGAAGCTTTCTTT. The chain combines TRBV3-1 with TRBJ1-1; no clear D gene. This CDR3 has 12 residues. V was cut by 11 bases and J by 1 base, with 11 bases left in between. CDR1 and CDR2 (germline): LGHDT, YNNKEL (reference sequence).

The V call is TRBV19, the J call TRBJ2-3; a possible D gene is TRBD2 (5 bases). V was cut by 3 bases and J by 8 bases, with 12 bases left in between. The germline CDR1 and CDR2 sequences are LNHDA and SQIVND (reference sequence). This CDR3 has 13 residues. CDR3 region: CASSIGLAGTQYF. CDR3 sequence (DNA): TGTGCCAGTAGTATCGGCCTGGCGGGTACGCAGTATTTT.

This clonotype was found many times. The chain recombines TRBV6-2 or TRBV6-3 with TRBJ1-1, with D uncertain. Germline V lookup: CDR1 MNHEY, CDR2 SVGEGT. Trimming took off 1 base at V and 0 bases at J, with 3 bases between the two ends. The CDR3 extends over 13 amino acids. DNA for the CDR3: TGTGCCAGCAGTTACTTGGTGAACACTGAAGCTTTCTTT. Its protein product is CASSYLVNTEAFF.